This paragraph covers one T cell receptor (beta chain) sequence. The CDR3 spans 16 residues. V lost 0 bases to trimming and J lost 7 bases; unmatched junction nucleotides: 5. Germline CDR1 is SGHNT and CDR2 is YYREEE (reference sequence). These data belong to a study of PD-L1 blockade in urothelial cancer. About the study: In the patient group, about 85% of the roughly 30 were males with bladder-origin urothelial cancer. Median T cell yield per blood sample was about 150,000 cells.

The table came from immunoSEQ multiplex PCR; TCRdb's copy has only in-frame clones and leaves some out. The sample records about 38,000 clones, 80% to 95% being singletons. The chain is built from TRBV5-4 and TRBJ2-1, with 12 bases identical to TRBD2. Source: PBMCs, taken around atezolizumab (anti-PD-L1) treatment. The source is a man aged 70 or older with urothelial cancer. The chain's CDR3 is CASSLGLAGVRNEQFF. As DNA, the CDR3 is TGTGCCAGCAGCTTGGGACTAGCGGGAGTGAGGAATGAGCAGTTCTTC.